The 9 T cell receptor beta chains below were found in one sample sequenced in a study of T cell responses to AZD1222 COVID-19 vaccine. Libraries were prepared by immunoSEQ multiplex PCR; TCRdb keeps only in-frame clonotypes and omits some of them. The data show approximately 150,000 clones, about 89% seen once. The sequencing here drew on peripheral blood, taken 28 days after the second dose of the MenACWY control vaccine. The receptors here all came from an adult who received the MenACWY meningococcal vaccine as a control.

This chain uses TRBV18 with TRBJ1-3, with TRBD1 matching 9 bases. The junction had 9 bases not matched to a gene; V was cut back by 2 bases and J by 7 bases. Germline CDR1 KGHSH, CDR2 LQKENI. The CDR3 consists of 16 residues. The DNA of the CDR3 is TGTGCCAGCTCACCAGTCGGGACAGGGTTAAAGAACACCATATATTTT. This sequence encodes CASSPVGTGLKNTIYF.

The genes are TRBV27 and TRBJ1-6; TRBD1 agrees at 7 bases. The ends lost 5 bases at V and 5 bases at J; junction bases unmatched: 9. CDR3 size: 16 residues. CDR1 is MNHEY and CDR2 is SMNVEV in the germline V gene (reference sequence). CDR3 region: CASSPQRGQDNSPLHF. The CDR3 DNA reads as TGTGCCAGCAGTCCACAGAGGGGGCAGGATAATTCACCCCTCCACTTT.

The chain uses TRBV6-4 and TRBJ2-2; D is ambiguous. The ends were cut back, 5 bases at V and 2 bases at J, with 9 bases in the middle. This CDR3 comprises 14 residues. CDR1 is MRHNA and CDR2 is SNTAGT in the germline V gene. The CDR3 coding sequence is TGTGCCAGCAGTCCAAGGATCAACACCGGGGAGCTGTTTTTT. Translating gives CASSPRINTGELFF.

The CDR3 loop reads CASSLAPRTGEKLFF. The DNA of the CDR3 is TGTGCCAGCAGCTTAGCCCCCCGGACAGGGGAAAAACTGTTTTTT. The genes are TRBV11-2 and TRBJ1-4, with 8 bases fitting TRBD1. Germline-derived CDR1 and CDR2 are SGHAT and FQNNGV. This CDR3 has 15 residues. V lost 1 base to trimming and J lost 8 bases; unmatched junction nucleotides: 6. Full variable domain (rest looked up from reference TRBV11-2 and TRBJ1-4): EAGVAQSPRYKIIEKRQSVAFWCNPISGHATLYWYQQILGQGPKLLIQFQNNGVVDDSQLPKDRFSAERLKGVDSTLKIQPAKLEDSAVYLCASSLAPRTGEKLFFGSGTQLSVL.

V gene TRBV12-3 or TRBV12-4 combines with J gene TRBJ1-2, with 7 bases lining up with TRBD1. The CDR3 loop spans 13 amino acids. Trimming took 5 bases from V and 6 from J; bases not matched to a gene: 6. CDR3 DNA: TGTGCCAGCAGTCCGGGACAGCTTAATGGCTACACCTTC. It yields the protein CASSPGQLNGYTF.

The chain carries TRBV27 and TRBJ2-2; 8 bases fit TRBD2. The CDR3 runs 16 residues. Germline CDR1 and CDR2: MNHEY and SMNVEV (reference sequence). The V and J ends lost 1 base and 6 bases, in that order; junction bases with no gene match: 7. CDR3 sequence (DNA): TGTGCCAGCAGTTTATTCGGGACTAGGGTTCCCGGGGAGCTGTTTTTT. Amino acid sequence: CASSLFGTRVPGELFF.

This clone has just one count. The chain joins TRBV5-4 to TRBJ1-1, with D possibly TRBD1 on 6 matching bases. V was shortened by 4 bases and J by 0 bases, with 22 bases between the two germline ends. Germline CDR1 reads SGHNT; CDR2 reads YYREEE (reference sequence). This CDR3 spans 18 amino acids. CDR3 region: CASSPRIPTGTMNTEAFF. CDR3 DNA: TGTGCCAGCAGCCCGCGAATTCCGACAGGAACCATGAACACTGAAGCTTTCTTT.

The chain is built from TRBV27 and TRBJ2-7, with D possibly being TRBD1 or TRBD2 (6 bases each). V was cut by 7 bases and J by 3 bases, with 16 bases left in between. The length of the CDR3 is 14 residues. The germline V gene has CDR1 MNHEY and CDR2 SMNVEV (reference sequence). CDR3 DNA sequence: TGTGCCAGCAAAAATCAGGGGAGGTTCTACGAGCAGTACTTC. This gives the protein CASKNQGRFYEQYF.

This chain uses TRBV19 with TRBJ1-2; TRBD1 is a possible D gene (6 bases). This CDR3 has 15 amino acids. The germline gives CDR1 LNHDA, CDR2 SQIVND (reference sequence). Between the trimmed V and J ends, which lost 8 bases and 0 bases, there was a span of 16 bases. CDR3 sequence reads: CASPAGAGANYGYTF. For the CDR3, the DNA is TGTGCCAGTCCGGCAGGGGCTGGGGCTAACTATGGCTACACCTTC.